What follows is one T cell receptor (beta chain) and its context. Its antigen remains unidentified. Data came from immunoSEQ multiplex PCR; TCRdb stores just in-frame clones and leaves some out. The sample has some 48,000 clones; around 80% are singletons. The CDR3 is made up of 15 amino acids. Trimming cost V 2 bases and J 0 bases, with 9 bases left between them. CDR1 SGDLS and CDR2 YYNGEE come from the germline V gene. These data are taken from a study of a mutant IDH1 vaccine in newly diagnosed glioma. Whole-study context: Previous treatment comprised radiotherapy, temozolomide, or both, mostly both.

The time point denotes: week 5, during vaccination. Every vaccine dose comprised 300 ug of mutant IDH1 20-mer peptide plus topical imiquimod. Whole-study results and caveats: The study observed vaccine-induced immune responses in around 94% of patients.

The chain employs TRBV9 and TRBJ1-3; D uncertain. The source was PBMCs, collected from a glioma patient whose treatment included an IDH1 peptide vaccine. This clonotype originated in a woman in her forties with glioma. The CDR3 region has the DNA TGTGCCAGCAGCGTTTGGCCGAGCTCTGGAAACACCATATATTTT. This sequence encodes CASSVWPSSGNTIYF. The whole variable domain, remainder taken from reference TRBV9 and TRBJ1-3, is DSGVTQTPKHLITATGQRVTLRCSPRSGDLSVYWYQQSLDQGLQFLIQYYNGEERAKGNILERFSAQQFPDLHSELNLSSLELGDSALYFCASSVWPSSGNTIYFGEGSWLTVV.